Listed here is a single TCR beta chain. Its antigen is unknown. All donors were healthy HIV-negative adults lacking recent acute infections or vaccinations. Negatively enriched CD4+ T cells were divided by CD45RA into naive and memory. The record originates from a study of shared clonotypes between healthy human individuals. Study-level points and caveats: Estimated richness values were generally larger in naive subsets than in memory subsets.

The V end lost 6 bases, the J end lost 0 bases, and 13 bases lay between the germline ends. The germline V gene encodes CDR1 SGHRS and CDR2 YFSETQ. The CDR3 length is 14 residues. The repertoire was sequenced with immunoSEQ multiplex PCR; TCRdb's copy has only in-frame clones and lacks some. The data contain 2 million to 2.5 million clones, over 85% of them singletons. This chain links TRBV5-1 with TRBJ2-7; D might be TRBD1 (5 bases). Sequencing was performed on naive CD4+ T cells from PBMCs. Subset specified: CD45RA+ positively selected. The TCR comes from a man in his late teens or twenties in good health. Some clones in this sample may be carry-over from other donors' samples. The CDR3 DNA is TGCGCCAGCAAGGGCCAGGGTAGCTCCTACGAGCAGTACTTC. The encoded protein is CASKGQGSSYEQYF.